This T cell receptor beta chain appears in the sequencing data of a study of T-cell reconstitution after alpha-beta-depleted transplantation in children. Preparing the TCRbeta library involved the use of unique molecular identifiers. Each CDR3 protein gets one entry after TCRdb re-called the PCR reads with MiXCR. The sample records about 240,000 distinct CDR3 sequences, approximately 12% being singletons. This clonotype has at least ten counts. From germline, CDR1 is LGHNA and CDR2 YNFKEQ. CDR3 length: 15 residues. Trimming shortened V by 1 base and J by 4 bases, and 12 bases separated the two germline ends.

This chain joins TRBV4-2 and TRBJ2-3; D is possibly TRBD1 (5 bases). Here the sequenced sample was PBMCs from the stem cell graft donor, taken from the stem cell graft. This TCR was sampled from a human donor who donated a stem cell graft to a child with acute lymphoblastic leukemia. The CDR3 is CASSQGGSNPDTQYF. The DNA for the CDR3 is TGTGCCAGCAGCCAAGGGGGCAGTAATCCAGATACGCAGTATTTT.